The sequence of this T cell receptor beta chain was determined in a study of blood T cell repertoires in COVID-19. From germline, CDR1 is KGHSH and CDR2 LQKENI. The V end lost 6 bases, the J end lost 3 bases, and 9 bases lay between the germline ends. The CDR3 runs 13 residues. Study processing details: Amplified reference gene primers provided the basis for estimating nucleated cell counts. TCRdb's copy holds only in-frame clones and misses some; the assay was immunoSEQ multiplex PCR. From that table come the V and J calls and clone size; the DNA was used to work out D and trimming. The profile shows about 100,000 clones, more than 70% of them singletons.

This chain joins TRBV18 and TRBJ1-5; D is ambiguous. The receptor comes from a man between 45 and 60 years old with active or convalescent COVID-19. The sequencing input was peripheral blood. In nucleotides, the CDR3 is TGTGCCAGCTCTACAGCCATCAATCAGCCCCAGCATTTT. Protein: CASSTAINQPQHF.